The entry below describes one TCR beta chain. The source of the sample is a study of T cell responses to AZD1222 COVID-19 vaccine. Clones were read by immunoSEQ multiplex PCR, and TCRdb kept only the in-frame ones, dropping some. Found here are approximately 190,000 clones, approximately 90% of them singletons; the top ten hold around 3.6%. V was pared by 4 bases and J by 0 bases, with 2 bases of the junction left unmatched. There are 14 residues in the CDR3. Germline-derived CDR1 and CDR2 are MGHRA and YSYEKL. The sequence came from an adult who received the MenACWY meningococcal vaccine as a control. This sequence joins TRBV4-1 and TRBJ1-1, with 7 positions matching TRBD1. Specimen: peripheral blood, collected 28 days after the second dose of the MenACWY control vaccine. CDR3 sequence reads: CASSRGGVNTEAFF. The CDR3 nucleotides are TGCGCCAGCAGCCGAGGGGGCGTGAACACTGAAGCTTTCTTT.